A selection of T cell receptor beta chains follows, all from one sample in a study of blood T cell repertoires in COVID-19. Profiled with immunoSEQ multiplex PCR; TCRdb holds only in-frame clones, not every one. The sample consists of 350,000 to 400,000 clones, 85% to 90% of them appearing once. The sample taken for sequencing was PBMCs or T cells enriched from blood (not recorded which). The receptors derive from a woman aged 25 to 39 with acute COVID-19. Both conserved end residues are part of each CDR3. Fields, in order: D gene, J gene, clone size, V gene, CDR3 protein, CDR3 DNA. D genes are given only for firm matches. Not every row has a clone size; where given, it reads once, few, many or a size class.

TRBD1,TRBJ2-7,-,TRBV20-1,CSASSRGQGTYEQYF,TGCAGTGCTAGTTCCCGGGGACAGGGGACCTACGAGCAGTACTTC
TRBD1,TRBJ1-6,-,TRBV10-3,CAISGGQGPNVSPLHF,TGTGCCATCAGTGGTGGACAGGGCCCCAATGTTTCACCCCTCCACTTT
-,TRBJ1-6,-,TRBV6-1,CASSEHASNRSPLHF,TGTGCCAGCAGTGAACACGCCAGCAACAGATCACCCCTCCACTTT
TRBD2,TRBJ2-2,-,TRBV5-1,CASSSLAGADTGELFF,TGCGCCAGCAGCTCCCTAGCGGGGGCCGACACCGGGGAGCTGTTTTTT
TRBD1,TRBJ1-6,-,TRBV5-1,CASSKTGTGAQRASSPLHF,TGCGCCAGCAGCAAAACCGGGACAGGGGCCCAAAGAGCGAGTTCACCCCTCCACTTT
TRBD2,TRBJ2-7,-,TRBV6-2/TRBV6-3,CASSESIAGPYEQYF,TGTGCCAGCAGCGAATCTATAGCGGGACCTTACGAGCAGTACTTC
TRBD2,TRBJ2-2,few,TRBV4-1,CASSQDPRLAGGVTGELFF,TGCGCCAGCAGCCAAGATCCCCGACTAGCGGGGGGGGTGACCGGGGAGCTGTTTTTT
TRBD1,TRBJ2-3,-,TRBV9,CASSVDGTGEVSTDTQYF,TGTGCCAGCAGCGTAGACGGGACAGGGGAGGTGAGCACAGATACGCAGTATTTT
-,TRBJ2-1,once,TRBV6-2/TRBV6-3,CASSKFQGKVDEQFF,TGTGCCAGCAGTAAGTTCCAGGGAAAAGTCGATGAGCAGTTCTTC
-,TRBJ2-5,few,TRBV7-7,CASKGVQETQYF,TGTGCCAGCAAGGGGGTCCAAGAGACCCAGTACTTC
-,TRBJ1-4,-,TRBV19,CASSLESNEKLFF,TGTGCCAGTAGTCTGGAGTCTAATGAAAAACTGTTTTTT
-,TRBJ2-7,many,TRBV29-1,CSVAGSRYEQYF,TGCAGCGTTGCGGGGTCACGGTACGAGCAGTACTTC
TRBD2,TRBJ2-5,few,TRBV7-2,CASSLAGGGYQETQYF,TGTGCCAGCAGCTTAGCCGGCGGGGGGTACCAAGAGACCCAGTACTTC
-,TRBJ1-2,-,TRBV7-9,CASSLAGSQGIKSNGYTF,TGTGCCAGCAGCTTAGCGGGCAGTCAGGGGATAAAATCTAATGGCTACACCTTC
-,TRBJ2-6,-,TRBV7-2,CASSSGYSGANVLTF,TGTGCCAGCAGCTCAGGGTACTCTGGGGCCAACGTCCTGACTTTC
-,TRBJ1-6,-,TRBV12-3/TRBV12-4,CASSFGDSPLHF,TGTGCCAGCAGTTTCGGGGATTCACCCCTCCACTTT
-,TRBJ1-2,-,TRBV6-5,CASSYGGQPYGYTF,TGTGCCAGCAGTTACGGCGGACAGCCTTATGGCTACACCTTC
TRBD1,TRBJ2-2,-,TRBV5-1,CASSPIPGQGNTGELFF,TGCGCCAGCAGCCCAATACCGGGACAGGGGAACACCGGGGAGCTGTTTTTT
-,TRBJ2-5,once,TRBV6-5,CASSWTPKETQYF,TGTGCCAGCAGTTGGACTCCTAAAGAGACCCAGTACTTC
-,TRBJ1-6,-,TRBV2,CASSEWGSNSPLHF,TGTGCCAGCAGTGAATGGGGCTCCAATTCACCCCTCCACTTT
-,TRBJ2-3,-,TRBV6-5,CASSYGGGPDTQYF,TGTGCCAGCAGTTATGGGGGGGGGCCAGATACGCAGTATTTT
-,TRBJ2-1,-,TRBV5-1,CASSLGSSSYNEQFF,TGCGCCAGCAGCTTGGGGTCTAGCTCCTACAATGAGCAGTTCTTC
-,TRBJ1-1,-,TRBV27,CASRTGAEAFF,TGTGCCAGCCGTACGGGGGCTGAAGCTTTCTTT
TRBD1,TRBJ1-5,once,TRBV5-6,CASSFGGQGWQPQHF,TGTGCCAGCAGCTTTGGGGGACAGGGTTGGCAGCCCCAGCATTTT
TRBD1,TRBJ2-7,-,TRBV19,CASRQGAAGEQYF,TGTGCCAGTAGACAGGGGGCCGCGGGGGAGCAGTACTTC
TRBD2,TRBJ2-1,-,TRBV27,CASHERGAGGYNEQFF,TGTGCCAGCCACGAGAGGGGAGCGGGGGGATACAATGAGCAGTTCTTC
TRBD1,TRBJ1-3,-,TRBV10-3,CATKKQGAGGRHTIYF,TGTGCCACCAAAAAACAGGGGGCCGGAGGAAGGCACACCATATATTTT
-,TRBJ1-1,-,TRBV13,CASSSRQEWGTEAFF,TGTGCCAGCAGCTCGAGACAGGAGTGGGGAACTGAAGCTTTCTTT
TRBD1,TRBJ2-5,-,TRBV7-7,CASSIQGASRETQYF,TGTGCCAGCAGCATACAGGGGGCAAGTAGAGAGACCCAGTACTTC
TRBD2,TRBJ2-5,-,TRBV4-3,CASSQDRTSGGETQYF,TGCGCCAGCAGCCAAGATCGGACTAGCGGAGGAGAGACCCAGTACTTC
-,TRBJ2-1,-,TRBV18,CASSPGPSQQFF,TGTGCCAGCTCACCGGGGCCGTCTCAGCAGTTCTTC
-,TRBJ2-1,-,TRBV7-3,CASNLHGQTDNEQFF,TGTGCCAGCAACTTACACGGACAGACAGACAATGAGCAGTTCTTC
TRBD1,TRBJ1-2,-,TRBV19,CASSIATGGMVANYGYTF,TGTGCCAGTAGTATAGCTACAGGGGGCATGGTTGCTAACTATGGCTACACCTTC
TRBD2,TRBJ2-2,-,TRBV9,CASSPSHRTSGGYTGELFF,TGTGCCAGCAGCCCAAGCCATCGGACTAGCGGGGGGTACACCGGGGAGCTGTTTTTT
-,TRBJ1-1,-,TRBV10-3,CAISERGNTEAFF,TGTGCCATCAGTGAGAGGGGGAACACTGAAGCTTTCTTT
TRBD1,TRBJ1-1,-,TRBV30,CAWRGTGGRTEAFF,TGTGCCTGGAGGGGGACAGGGGGCCGGACTGAAGCTTTCTTT
-,TRBJ2-2,-,TRBV24-1,CATSDFTGSPGELFF,TGTGCCACCAGTGATTTCACAGGGTCGCCCGGGGAGCTGTTTTTT
-,TRBJ2-7,-,TRBV21-1,CASSPTRTVNSFEQYF,TGTGCCAGCAGCCCCACCCGGACAGTTAATTCGTTCGAGCAGTACTTC
-,TRBJ2-7,-,TRBV6-5,CASTAELEQYF,TGTGCCAGCACGGCGGAACTTGAGCAGTACTTC
-,TRBJ1-4,-,TRBV2,CASSARGSLEKLFF,TGTGCCAGCAGTGCTCGGGGTTCCCTTGAAAAACTGTTTTTT
-,TRBJ1-4,once,TRBV4-1,CASSQASSLGNEKLFF,TGCGCCAGCAGCCAAGCGTCCAGTCTAGGAAATGAAAAACTGTTTTTT
-,TRBJ1-1,once,TRBV12-5,CASGLVPGQPNTEAFF,TGTGCTAGTGGTTTGGTCCCCGGACAGCCTAACACTGAAGCTTTCTTT
TRBD1,TRBJ2-7,-,TRBV2,CANGQGNSYEQYF,TGTGCCAACGGACAGGGGAATTCCTACGAGCAGTACTTC
-,TRBJ2-7,-,TRBV18,CASSPNRDEQYF,TGTGCCAGCTCACCGAACAGGGACGAGCAGTACTTC
-,TRBJ2-5,-,TRBV6-6,CASSDSTVTQETQYF,TGTGCCAGCAGTGACTCAACAGTAACCCAAGAGACCCAGTACTTC
-,TRBJ2-2,-,TRBV5-8,CASSSREEYGELFF,TGTGCCAGCAGCTCGAGGGAAGAGTACGGGGAGCTGTTTTTT
-,TRBJ1-2,-,TRBV7-9,CASSLEAGSYGYTF,TGTGCCAGCAGCTTAGAAGCAGGTTCTTATGGCTACACCTTC
-,TRBJ2-6,-,TRBV15,CATSRLSGANVLTF,TGTGCCACCAGCAGGTTATCTGGGGCCAACGTCCTGACTTTC
TRBD2,TRBJ2-3,-,TRBV2,CASTGTSHTDTQYF,TGTGCCAGCACCGGGACTAGCCACACAGATACGCAGTATTTT
-,TRBJ1-4,-,TRBV30,CAWSFGGRLSGNEKLFF,TGTGCCTGGAGTTTTGGGGGCCGGCTTTCTGGTAATGAAAAACTGTTTTTT
TRBD1,TRBJ1-3,-,TRBV5-4,CASSSQQGGGGNTIYF,TGTGCCAGCAGCTCTCAACAGGGGGGGGGTGGAAACACCATATATTTT
TRBD2,TRBJ2-7,once,TRBV27,CASRYIAGSSYEQYF,TGTGCCAGCAGGTACATAGCGGGGAGCTCCTACGAGCAGTACTTC
-,TRBJ1-4,-,TRBV28,CASSGQRATNEKLFF,TGTGCCAGCAGTGGCCAGCGAGCAACTAATGAAAAACTGTTTTTT
-,TRBJ1-1,few,TRBV19,CASSPPGSLAKAFF,TGTGCCAGTAGTCCCCCCGGTTCGCTTGCTAAAGCTTTCTTT